This T cell receptor (beta chain) was recorded in a study of blood T cells in healthy people across ages. This clonotype was seen only a few times. The V end was cut by 0 bases, the J end by 0 bases, with 24 bases between. This CDR3 comprises 20 residues. Germline V lookup: CDR1 SQVTM, CDR2 ANQGSEA. A second PCR of about 7 to 12 cycles used a sample-barcoded 5' primer and a J-beta primer mix. TCRdb recomputed calls from the 5' RACE reads with MiXCR, one row per CDR3 protein. Of about 1.4 million distinct CDR3 sequences listed, approximately 59% are singletons. The genes are TRBV29-1 and TRBJ2-1; weak D call: TRBD2 (6 bases). The source is a man between 18 and 35 years old in good health. The sample consisted of blood. The CDR3 region is CSVEDPMGSGSHHSYNEQFF. CDR3 in DNA: TGCAGCGTTGAAGACCCAATGGGTAGCGGAAGCCACCACTCCTACAATGAGCAGTTCTTC.